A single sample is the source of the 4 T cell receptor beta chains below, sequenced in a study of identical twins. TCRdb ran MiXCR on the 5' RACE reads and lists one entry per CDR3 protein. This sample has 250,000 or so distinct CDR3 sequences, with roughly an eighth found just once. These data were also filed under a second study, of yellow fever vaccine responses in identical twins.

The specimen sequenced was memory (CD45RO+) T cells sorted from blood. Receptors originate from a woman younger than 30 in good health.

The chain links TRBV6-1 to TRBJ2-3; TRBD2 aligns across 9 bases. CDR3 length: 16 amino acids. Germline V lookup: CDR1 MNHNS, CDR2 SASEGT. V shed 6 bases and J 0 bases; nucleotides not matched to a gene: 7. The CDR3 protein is CASSPLSGRSTDTQYF. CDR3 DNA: TGTGCCAGCAGCCCACTGAGCGGGAGGAGCACAGATACGCAGTATTTT.

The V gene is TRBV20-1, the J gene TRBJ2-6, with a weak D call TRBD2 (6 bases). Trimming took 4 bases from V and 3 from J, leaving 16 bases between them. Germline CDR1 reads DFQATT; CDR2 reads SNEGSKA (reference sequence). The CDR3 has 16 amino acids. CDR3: CSANEGVADGANVLTF. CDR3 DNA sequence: TGCAGTGCTAATGAGGGAGTAGCGGATGGGGCCAACGTCCTGACTTTC.

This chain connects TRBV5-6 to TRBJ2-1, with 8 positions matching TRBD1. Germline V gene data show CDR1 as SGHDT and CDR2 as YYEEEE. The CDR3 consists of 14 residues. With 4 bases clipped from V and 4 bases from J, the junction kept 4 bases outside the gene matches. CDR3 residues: CASSRTGFYNEQFF. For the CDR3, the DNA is TGTGCCAGCAGCCGGACAGGGTTTTACAATGAGCAGTTCTTC.

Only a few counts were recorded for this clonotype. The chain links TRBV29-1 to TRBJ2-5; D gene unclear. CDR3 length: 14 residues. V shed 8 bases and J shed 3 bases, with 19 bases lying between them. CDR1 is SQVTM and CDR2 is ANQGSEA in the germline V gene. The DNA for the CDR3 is TGCAGCACCTTCGGCTCCCCCGGAGAAGAGACCCAGTACTTC. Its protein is CSTFGSPGEETQYF.